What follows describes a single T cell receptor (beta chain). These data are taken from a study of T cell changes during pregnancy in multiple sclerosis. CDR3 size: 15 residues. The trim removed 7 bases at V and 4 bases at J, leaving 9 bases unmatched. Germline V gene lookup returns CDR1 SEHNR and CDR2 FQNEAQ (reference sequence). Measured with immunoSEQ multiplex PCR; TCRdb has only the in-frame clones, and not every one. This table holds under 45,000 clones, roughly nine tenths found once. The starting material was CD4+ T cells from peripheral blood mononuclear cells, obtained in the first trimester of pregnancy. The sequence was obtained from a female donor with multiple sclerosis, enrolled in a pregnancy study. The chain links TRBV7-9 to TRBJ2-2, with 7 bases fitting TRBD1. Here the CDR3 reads CASTPGQTGTGELFF. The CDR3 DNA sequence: TGTGCCAGCACTCCGGGACAGACGGGCACCGGGGAGCTGTTTTTT.